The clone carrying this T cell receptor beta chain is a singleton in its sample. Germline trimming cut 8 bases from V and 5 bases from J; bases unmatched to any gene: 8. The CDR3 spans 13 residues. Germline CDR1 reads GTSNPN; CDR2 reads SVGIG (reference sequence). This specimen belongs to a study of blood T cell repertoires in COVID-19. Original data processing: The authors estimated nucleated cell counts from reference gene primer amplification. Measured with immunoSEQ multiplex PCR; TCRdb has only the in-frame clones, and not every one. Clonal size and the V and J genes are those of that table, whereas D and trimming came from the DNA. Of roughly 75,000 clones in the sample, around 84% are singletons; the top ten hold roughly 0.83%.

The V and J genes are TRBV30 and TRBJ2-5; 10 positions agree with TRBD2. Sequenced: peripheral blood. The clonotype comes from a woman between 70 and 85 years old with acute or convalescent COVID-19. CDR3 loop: CARSGSGGETQYF. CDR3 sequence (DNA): TGTGCCCGTTCCGGTAGCGGGGGGGAGACCCAGTACTTC.